This T cell receptor beta chain was retrieved from a study of T cell repertoires in ileal Crohn's disease (dated by TCRdb to between 2018 and 2020). As for the study more broadly: At the time of surgery, 35% to 40% of patients were active smokers, and the median duration of disease was about 8.5 years. Postoperative therapy was given to about half of the patients, with thiopurines administered to approximately twelve patients and anti-TNF agents administered to under 20 patients. Every patient underwent surgery because of a complication, which was stricturing disease in around 60% and penetrating disease in around 39%. TCR repertoire analysis was done in some 60 Crohn's disease patients from a prospective multicentre cohort. Endoscopic postoperative recurrence was defined as a Rutgeerts score above i0. The study was conducted in parallel with a multicentre cohort that was designed to identify predictors of early endoscopic recurrence following ileocolonic resection. The study sequenced 171 mucosal samples from some 62 patients, taken at several locations on the surgical specimen and at postoperative endoscopy.

Measured from the cysteine to the phenylalanine, the CDR3 is 15 residues long. Only the CDR3 region is kept as DNA, spanning 45 bases read in frame from base 1. Trimming takes 2 bases from V and 2 bases from J, and the germline ends sit 11 bases apart. CDR1 and CDR2 were assigned from the germline V gene as MNHEY and SVGAGI. On this clone itself: Its cognate antigen has yet to be identified. Qualities for individual bases were not recorded, and no much larger clone is one base off.

General study outcomes and caveats: Higher percentages of high-frequency clones at the time of surgery were linked to endoscopic recurrence, and every patient with clonality above 26.8% (18/57) had recurrence. Only a subgroup of patients, of unstated size, had their mucosal CD4 and CD8 T cells sorted and sequenced. Sorted CD8 T cells carried more high-frequency clones than CD4 T cells, suggesting mucosal expansions were mainly CD8. A significantly higher proportion of clonal expansions was observed in active smokers at surgery than in non-smokers (about 25% vs 20%, p=0.02).

Adults with ileal or ileocolonic Crohn's disease and an indication for ileocolonic resection were eligible for inclusion. Before DNA extraction, whole ileal mucosal biopsies were kept frozen at -80 degrees C. Genomic DNA was isolated from frozen whole biopsies using a TRizol-based method, and the DNA was quantified with a NanoDrop 2000 spectrophotometer. For commercial TCRB immunosequencing, around 500 nanograms of biopsy DNA were submitted for each sample. A two-step, amplification bias-controlled multiplex PCR was used by Adaptive Biotechnology to amplify CDR3 regions from genomic DNA. Primers covering every V and J gene segment were used in the first PCR, while barcodes and Illumina adapters were added in the second PCR. An Illumina instrument was used to sequence the CDR3 libraries. The authors' pipeline ran thus. Analysis combined the vendor-provided pipelines with custom analysis of raw data in R/Bioconductor under R version 3.3.0. Clonality, ranging from 0 to 1, was calculated as the inverse of the normalised Shannon entropy of all productive clones. The repertoire share taken up by the top 100 clones defined high-frequency clones, and only clones that passed a 95% confidence test were kept. Repertoire diversity was measured with the Simpson index, and overlap between samples was measured with the Morisita-Horn index. TCRdb stores this immuneACCESS table with in-frame sequences only. Part of the clones is absent; in the studies checked, under half of the shortfall reflects unresolved V genes, and no reason is known for the rest. For V, J and clone size, that table is used; D and trimming come from the DNA. The sample table shows 6,000 to 7,500 clones, and 81% are seen once. The top ten clones comprise 4.5% to 6% of the sample.

The sequence is built from TRBV6-5 and TRBJ2-3, and possibly TRBD2, on 7 matching bases. The sequence was collected from an adult with Crohn's disease. Sequenced input: ileal tissue. The CDR3 corresponds to CASSYRGRATDTQYF. The DNA sequence follows: TGTGCCAGCAGTTACAGGGGGAGGGCCACAGATACGCAGTATTTT.